These 20 T cell receptor beta chains were sequenced from one sample in a study of patients and donors after allogeneic stem cell transplantation (dated by TCRdb to about 2020). Library creation used RT-PCR. The instrument given in TCRdb is NextSeq 550. TCRdb's own reprocessing of the public reads used fastp at Q25 and MiXCR and kept productive beta chains. Rows merge per CDR3 protein into single entries with the most common DNA and genes. This sample holds about 150,000 distinct CDR3 sequences; 24% were observed only once. The top ten clones comprise 26% of the sample. The sample taken for sequencing was blood, either unsorted or a sorted T cell fraction (not recorded which). These receptors were obtained from a human donor who was either an allogeneic HSCT recipient or a stem cell or donor lymphocyte infusion donor (not recorded which). It is not recorded whose cells these are; they may come from a transplant donor.

This clonotype was observed a handful of times. The chain employs TRBV14 and TRBJ1-6, with 8 bases lining up with TRBD1. CDR3 length equals 16 residues. Germline values: CDR1 SGHDN, CDR2 FVKESK. Trimming took 5 bases from V and 4 from J; bases not matched to a gene: 7. The CDR3 sequence is CASSDGQGQYNSPLHF. CDR3 nucleotide sequence: TGTGCCAGCAGCGACGGACAGGGCCAATATAATTCACCCCTCCACTTT.

This clonotype was found a few times. Written as DNA, the CDR3 is TGCAGTGCTAGAAACTACATGGGTCGTAAAGGCTACACCTTC. Its translation is CSARNYMGRKGYTF. V gene TRBV20-1 combines with J gene TRBJ1-2; no reliable D call. The CDR3 has 14 amino acids. V lost 2 bases, J lost 8 bases, and 18 bases lay in between. Germline V gene data show CDR1 as DFQATT and CDR2 as SNEGSKA (reference sequence).

The V gene is TRBV12-3 or TRBV12-4, the J gene TRBJ1-2; D unresolved. There are 11 residues in the CDR3. The V and J ends lost 8 bases and 6 bases respectively, with 10 bases between them. CDR3 nucleotides: TGTGCCAGCGGGAGGGATCATGGCTACACCTTC. Translated, it gives CASGRDHGYTF.

J is TRBJ2-3 and V is TRBV4-2; tentatively, D is TRBD2 (7 bases). V was trimmed by 4 bases and J by 6 bases, leaving 17 bases between them. CDR1 and CDR2 (germline): LGHNA, YNFKEQ. The CDR3 runs 15 residues. The CDR3, as DNA: TGTGCCAGCAGCCCAGGAGGGGGGGGTATGGATACGCAGTATTTT. This gives the protein CASSPGGGGMDTQYF.

This clonotype was observed at least ten times. The V and J genes are TRBV19 and TRBJ1-2, with D unresolved. The germline V gene encodes CDR1 LNHDA and CDR2 SQIVND (reference sequence). There are 13 residues in the CDR3. V lost 3 bases, J lost 1 base, and 6 bases lay in between. The CDR3 reads CASSIGHNYGYTF. The CDR3 coding sequence is TGTGCCAGTAGTATCGGGCATAACTATGGCTACACCTTC.

In its sample, this clonotype was seen a few times. The rearrangement links TRBV4-3 to TRBJ2-7, with D possibly TRBD1 on 5 matching bases. The germline CDR1 and CDR2 sequences are LGHNA and YSLEER. The CDR3 runs 14 residues. With 2 bases removed from V and 5 bases from J, the gap between germline ends came to 13 bases. The CDR3 DNA reads TGCGCCAGCAGCCAATTTTCCAGGGTTGACGAGCAGTACTTC. Its protein product is CASSQFSRVDEQYF.

The V call is TRBV6-5, the J call TRBJ1-1; possible D gene TRBD1, 6 bases. V dropped 7 bases and J dropped 8 bases, with 23 bases sitting between them. CDR3 length: 15 residues. Germline CDR1 is MNHEY and CDR2 is SVGAGI. DNA of the CDR3: TGTGCCAGCATCCCCCTACCGGGACAAGCCTCCGAAGCTTTCTTT. Its translation: CASIPLPGQASEAFF.

The genes are TRBV20-1 and TRBJ2-3; D unresolved. This CDR3 has 13 residues. Trimming shortened V by 5 bases and J by 2 bases, and 11 bases separated the two germline ends. The germline V gene has CDR1 DFQATT and CDR2 SNEGSKA (reference sequence). This CDR3 reads CSAHHPDTDTQYF. CDR3 bases: TGCAGTGCTCATCACCCTGACACAGATACGCAGTATTTT.

The CDR3 DNA reads as TGTGCCACCAGCAGTATTCCGAGCTACGAGCAGTACTTC. Translation gives CATSSIPSYEQYF. The chain joins TRBV15 to TRBJ2-7; no clear D. This CDR3 is 13 amino acids long. V lost 3 bases to trimming and J lost 3 bases, with 9 bases between them. From germline, CDR1 is LNHNV and CDR2 YYDKDF (reference sequence).

This clonotype occurred a few times. The chain employs TRBV21-1 and TRBJ2-7; TRBD1, as called in the table, went unchecked against the DNA. TRBV21-1 is a pseudogene. The CDR3 runs 17 residues. The chain's CDR3 is CASSKVKRAGDPYEQYF. The CDR3 DNA reads as TGTGCCAGCAGCAAAGTTAAAAGGGCAGGGGATCCCTACGAGCAGTACTTC.

The chain has TRBV25-1 and TRBJ2-3; 11 bases map to TRBD2. With V trimmed by 2 bases and J by 4 bases, 8 bases remained unmatched. The germline gives CDR1 MGHDK, CDR2 SYGVNS. This CDR3 is 17 amino acids long. In DNA, the CDR3 is TGTGCCAGCAGTGAAATTGCTCTAGCGGGAGGTCCAGATACGCAGTATTTT. The encoded protein is CASSEIALAGGPDTQYF.

This clonotype was seen a few times. This chain links TRBV21-1 with TRBJ1-5. TRBV21-1 is termed a pseudogene. The CDR3 has 12 residues. CDR3 sequence reads: CASSRRAQPQHF. The CDR3, as DNA: TGTGCCAGCAGCCGGCGGGCACAGCCCCAGCATTTT.

V usage is TRBV2 and J usage is TRBJ2-1; D call uncertain. Trimming left V 6 bases short and J 7 bases short, with 16 bases between. The germline V gene has CDR1 SNHLY and CDR2 FYNNEI. The CDR3 totals 14 residues. CDR3 in amino acids: CASSGRTTMNEQFF. The CDR3, as DNA: TGTGCCAGCAGCGGACGGACCACAATGAATGAGCAGTTCTTC.

This clonotype was detected only a few times. V gene TRBV12-3 or TRBV12-4 combines with J gene TRBJ2-3; TRBD2 matches at 12 bases. This CDR3 is 16 amino acids long. Trimming took 7 bases from V and 4 from J; bases not matched to a gene: 9. In DNA, the CDR3 is TGTGCCAGCACTACTACACTAGCGGGGGGCGCAGATACGCAGTATTTT. Translation gives CASTTTLAGGADTQYF.

The J gene is TRBJ1-2, the V gene TRBV29-1; weak D call: TRBD1 (5 bases). The CDR3 length is 13 residues. The V end was cut by 7 bases, the J end by 8 bases, with 20 bases between. CDR1 SQVTM and CDR2 ANQGSEA come from the germline V gene. The CDR3 nucleotides read TGCAGCGGCCGTGCGTGGGGCGCAGAAGGCTACACCTTC. Residues: CSGRAWGAEGYTF.

This clonotype occurred a few times. The chain recombines TRBV12-3 or TRBV12-4 with TRBJ1-5; D is undetermined. V dropped 6 bases and J dropped 0 bases, with 12 bases sitting between them. This CDR3 region has 15 residues. CDR3 amino acids: CASSYISHSNQPQHF. In nucleotides, the CDR3 is TGTGCCAGCAGCTATATTAGCCATAGCAATCAGCCCCAGCATTTT.

This clonotype came up many times. The chain carries TRBV12-3 or TRBV12-4 and TRBJ1-2; 7 nucleotides match TRBD1. With 3 bases clipped from V and 8 bases from J, the junction kept 15 bases outside the gene matches. This CDR3 has 16 residues. The CDR3, as DNA: TGTGCCAGCAGTTTTACGAGGGGAGAACAGGGGCAAGGCTACACCTTC. Translated: CASSFTRGEQGQGYTF.

This chain connects TRBV6-6 to TRBJ1-1; TRBD1 agrees at 7 bases. Unmatched junction bases numbered 6, after V lost 4 bases and J lost 1 base. Germline loops: CDR1 MNHNY, CDR2 SVGAGI (reference sequence). The CDR3 sequence is 15 residues long. As DNA, the CDR3 is TGTGCCAGCAGTTCCGTACAGGGGCGGAACACTGAAGCTTTCTTT. It specifies CASSSVQGRNTEAFF.

The rearrangement joins TRBV27 to TRBJ2-3, with TRBD2 identical over 11 bases. J was trimmed by 2 bases and V by 1 base; bases with no gene match: 5. Per germline, CDR1 MNHEY and CDR2 SMNVEV (reference sequence). This CDR3 spans 17 amino acids. CDR3 amino acids: CASSLWLAGGITDTQYF. CDR3 bases: TGTGCCAGCAGTTTATGGCTAGCGGGAGGTATCACAGATACGCAGTATTTT.

The sample holds a few counts of this clonotype. The genes are TRBV28 and TRBJ1-2; no firm D call. The length of the CDR3 is 16 residues. V lost 5 bases to trimming and J lost 3 bases, with 19 bases between them. Germline values: CDR1 MDHEN, CDR2 SYDVKM. Written as DNA, the CDR3 is TGTGCCAGCAGTCTGGACGGGCCACTGTCAGACTATGGCTACACCTTC. It is translated as CASSLDGPLSDYGYTF.